These T cell receptor beta chains were read from a single sample in a study of vaccination effects on CD4 cells after COVID-19. Produced via immunoSEQ multiplex PCR; TCRdb's table is partial and in-frame only. The data hold roughly 20,000 clones, with approximately 64% observed a single time. For these TCRs, the target antigens are not known. The source was CD4+ T cells from PBMCs cultured with HCoV-NL63 spike peptides, collected before COVID-19 vaccination. All receptors derive from a human donor who received a COVID-19 vaccine. Each CDR3 is given with its conserved first and last residue. D genes are given only for firm matches. Expanded clones get a size class; other rows say once, few or many, or leave the size out.

clone_size j_call d_call v_call cdr3_aa cdr3_nt
. TRBJ2-3 TRBD2 TRBV4-1 CASSQDRVSGSDTQYF TGCGCCAGCAGCCAAGATAGGGTTAGCGGGAGTGATACGCAGTATTTT
. TRBJ1-5 TRBD1 TRBV2 CASTRGIYQPQHF TGTGCCAGCACCAGGGGGATATATCAGCCCCAGCATTTT
. TRBJ1-3 TRBD1 TRBV7-7 CASSPTGVDGNTIYF TGTGCCAGCAGCCCGACAGGGGTGGACGGAAACACCATATATTTT
. TRBJ2-3 TRBD2 TRBV5-1 CASSLLSSGVTDTQYF TGCGCCAGCAGCTTATTATCTAGCGGGGTCACAGATACGCAGTATTTT
. TRBJ1-1 TRBD1 TRBV3-1/TRBV3-2 CASSQGTGVGAFF TGTGCCAGCAGCCAAGGGACAGGGGTTGGGGCTTTCTTT
. TRBJ2-7 . TRBV6-5 CATKRVNTEQYF TGTGCCACCAAAAGGGTTAACACCGAGCAGTACTTC
. TRBJ1-6 TRBD1 TRBV6-5 CASSYRQGARALHF TGTGCCAGCAGTTACCGACAGGGGGCTCGTGCCCTCCACTTT
. TRBJ1-6 TRBD1 TRBV19 CASSVTGESSPLHF TGTGCCAGTAGTGTGACAGGGGAGTCCTCACCCCTCCACTTT
. TRBJ2-2 . TRBV5-1 CASSPFSQDAGELFF TGCGCCAGCAGCCCGTTTAGTCAGGACGCCGGGGAGCTGTTTTTT
. TRBJ2-2 TRBD1 TRBV9 CASSVLSGTGGHAGELFF TGTGCCAGCAGCGTACTGTCAGGGACAGGGGGCCATGCCGGGGAGCTGTTTTTT
few TRBJ1-5 . TRBV5-6 CASSFFGSRSNQPQHF TGTGCCAGCAGCTTCTTCGGGTCGAGGAGCAATCAGCCCCAGCATTTT
. TRBJ2-5 TRBD1 TRBV27 CASRGRGPPQETQYF TGTGCCAGCAGAGGTAGGGGGCCCCCACAAGAGACCCAGTACTTC
. TRBJ2-7 TRBD1 TRBV28 CASNTGQGFYEQYF TGTGCCAGCAACACCGGACAGGGCTTTTACGAGCAGTACTTC
. TRBJ1-2 . TRBV19 CASSETGWYGYTF TGTGCCAGTAGTGAAACAGGGTGGTATGGCTACACCTTC
few TRBJ1-5 . TRBV2 CASSEIRDQPQHF TGTGCCAGCAGTGAAATCCGGGATCAGCCCCAGCATTTT
. TRBJ2-1 . TRBV11-2 CASRRGQYNEQFF TGTGCCAGCAGGCGAGGACAGTACAATGAGCAGTTCTTC
. TRBJ2-7 . TRBV6-5 CASSFSRGSYEQYF TGTGCCAGCAGTTTTTCTAGGGGGTCCTACGAGCAGTACTTC
. TRBJ2-1 TRBD2 TRBV3-1/TRBV3-2 CASSLEREGLSWGPNEQFF TGTGCCAGCAGCCTCGAGCGGGAGGGCCTTTCGTGGGGGCCTAATGAGCAGTTCTTC
. TRBJ2-7 TRBD2 TRBV5-4 CASSFGAGGRYEQYF TGTGCCAGCAGCTTCGGAGCGGGGGGGCGGTACGAGCAGTACTTC
. TRBJ1-4 . TRBV6-5 CASSYSRNEKLFF TGTGCCAGCAGTTACTCCCGGAATGAAAAACTGTTTTTT
few TRBJ1-6 TRBD1 TRBV5-4 CASSLETGSNNSPLHF TGTGCCAGCAGCTTGGAGACAGGGTCAAATAATTCACCCCTCCACTTT
once TRBJ2-1 TRBD2 TRBV3-1/TRBV3-2 CASSQGLAGISYNEQFF TGTGCCAGCAGCCAAGGGCTAGCGGGAATTTCCTACAATGAGCAGTTCTTC
once TRBJ2-7 TRBD1 TRBV6-5 CASRTGDYEQYF TGTGCCAGCAGGACAGGGGATTACGAGCAGTACTTC
. TRBJ1-1 . TRBV7-9 CASSLQKEKAFF TGTGCCAGCAGCCTACAGAAGGAAAAAGCTTTCTTT
. TRBJ1-5 TRBD1 TRBV6-5 CASSNRDSYQPQHF TGTGCCAGCAGTAACCGGGACAGTTATCAGCCCCAGCATTTT
few TRBJ1-1 . TRBV18 CASSTQGNTEAFF TGTGCCAGCTCAACACAGGGGAACACTGAAGCTTTCTTT
. TRBJ1-3 . TRBV3-1/TRBV3-2 CASSQDYGTSGNTIYF TGTGCCAGCAGCCAAGATTACGGTACCTCTGGAAACACCATATATTTT
once TRBJ2-7 . TRBV14 CASSQTRDSRYRSSEQYF TGTGCCAGCAGCCAAACCCGGGACTCCCGGTATCGATCCAGCGAGCAGTACTTC
. TRBJ1-2 TRBD1 TRBV5-1 CASSTEGQGNGYTF TGCGCCAGCAGCACGGAAGGACAGGGAAATGGCTACACCTTC
. TRBJ2-3 . TRBV19 CASSMRVTDTQYF TGTGCCAGTAGTATGCGGGTCACAGATACGCAGTATTTT
. TRBJ1-1 . TRBV9 CASSVRSVNTEAFF TGTGCCAGCAGCGTAAGGTCAGTAAACACTGAAGCTTTCTTT
. TRBJ1-2 TRBD1 TRBV18 CASSREQGTSNYGYTF TGTGCCAGCTCACGGGAACAGGGGACCTCTAACTATGGCTACACCTTC
. TRBJ1-2 TRBD1 TRBV19 CASTSGGQTGANYGYTF TGTGCCAGTACCTCTGGGGGACAGACTGGGGCCAACTATGGCTACACCTTC
. TRBJ1-3 . TRBV6-5 CASSSIASSGNTIYF TGTGCCAGCAGCTCAATTGCGTCCTCTGGAAACACCATATATTTT
. TRBJ2-3 . TRBV18 CASSPSITDTQYF TGTGCCAGCTCACCCTCGATCACAGATACGCAGTATTTT
. TRBJ2-5 TRBD1 TRBV15 CATSRDPGQQETQYF TGTGCCACCAGCAGAGATCCGGGACAGCAAGAGACCCAGTACTTC
. TRBJ2-7 . TRBV6-5 CASRAEGSYEQYF TGTGCCAGCAGGGCAGAAGGTTCCTACGAGCAGTACTTC
. TRBJ1-4 . TRBV20-1 CSASRSQGDEKLFF TGCAGTGCTAGTCGTTCGCAGGGTGATGAAAAACTGTTTTTT
. TRBJ2-2 . TRBV7-9 CASSGLWGRGGELFF TGTGCCAGCAGCGGCCTTTGGGGCCGAGGCGGGGAGCTGTTTTTT
. TRBJ2-4 . TRBV7-2 CASSLGGRGMGNIQYF TGTGCCAGCAGCTTAGGAGGTCGGGGGATGGGGAACATTCAGTACTTC
. TRBJ2-6 TRBD2 TRBV6-4 CASSEVLAGAGANVLTF TGTGCCAGCAGTGAGGTACTAGCGGGAGCCGGGGCCAACGTCCTGACTTTC
. TRBJ2-2 TRBD1 TRBV6-4 CASSDSQGDTGELFF TGTGCCAGCAGTGACTCACAGGGGGACACCGGGGAGCTGTTTTTT
. TRBJ1-2 TRBD1 TRBV27 CATWDRVNYGYTF TGTGCCACCTGGGACAGGGTTAACTATGGCTACACCTTC
. TRBJ1-4 . TRBV10-2 CASSEGRRTTNEKLFF TGCGCCAGCAGTGAAGGCCGGCGGACAACTAATGAAAAACTGTTTTTT
. TRBJ1-1 TRBD1 TRBV28 CASSSGQLSNTEAFF TGTGCCAGCAGTTCGGGACAGTTATCGAACACTGAAGCTTTCTTT
. TRBJ1-1 TRBD1 TRBV5-1 CASSLAPIGTGGPSTEAFF TGCGCCAGCAGCTTGGCCCCCATCGGGACAGGGGGGCCTTCAACTGAAGCTTTCTTT
. TRBJ1-1 . TRBV5-4 CASSLGVTEAFF TGTGCCAGCAGCTTAGGGGTCACTGAAGCTTTCTTT
. TRBJ2-3 . TRBV10-1 CASSPSGKVTDTQYF TGCGCCAGCAGTCCGTCAGGGAAGGTGACAGATACGCAGTATTTT
once TRBJ2-7 . TRBV29-1 CSVEDGSYEQYF TGCAGCGTTGAAGATGGGTCCTACGAGCAGTACTTC
few TRBJ1-5 . TRBV5-1 CASSLGPLGNQPQHF TGCGCCAGCAGCCTTGGACCCCTAGGCAATCAGCCCCAGCATTTT
. TRBJ1-1 TRBD1 TRBV12-3/TRBV12-4 CASSGTGRRAFF TGTGCCAGCAGTGGGACAGGGCGGCGAGCTTTCTTT
. TRBJ1-1 . TRBV4-1 CASSHPKAYRGNTEAFF TGCGCCAGCAGCCATCCCAAAGCCTACCGGGGGAACACTGAAGCTTTCTTT
. TRBJ2-7 . TRBV11-2 CASSQRAGREFYEQYF TGTGCCAGCAGTCAACGGGCGGGCAGGGAATTCTACGAGCAGTACTTC
. TRBJ2-1 TRBD2 TRBV4-1 CASSHVGLAGGLVVNEQFF TGCGCCAGCAGCCATGTAGGACTAGCGGGGGGGCTTGTGGTCAATGAGCAGTTCTTC
. TRBJ2-1 TRBD2 TRBV3-1/TRBV3-2 CASTGTSGSSEQFF TGTGCCAGCACCGGGACTAGCGGGAGTTCCGAGCAGTTCTTC
. TRBJ1-5 . TRBV5-1 CASSLTGNSNQPQHF TGCGCCAGCAGTCTTACGGGCAATAGCAATCAGCCCCAGCATTTT
. TRBJ2-5 . TRBV4-1 CASSQLGGSVSETQYF TGCGCCAGCAGCCAATTAGGGGGGTCGGTTTCGGAGACCCAGTACTTC